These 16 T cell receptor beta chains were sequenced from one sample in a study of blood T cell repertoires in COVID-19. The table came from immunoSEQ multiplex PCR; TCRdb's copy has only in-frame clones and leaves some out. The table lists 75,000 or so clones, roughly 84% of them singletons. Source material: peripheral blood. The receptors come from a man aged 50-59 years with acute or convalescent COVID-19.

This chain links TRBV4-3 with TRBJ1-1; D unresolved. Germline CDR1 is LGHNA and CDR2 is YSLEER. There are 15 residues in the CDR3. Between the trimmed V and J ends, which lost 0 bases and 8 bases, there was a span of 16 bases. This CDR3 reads CASSQDMRERAEAFF. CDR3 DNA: TGCGCCAGCAGCCAAGATATGCGGGAAAGGGCGGAAGCTTTCTTT.

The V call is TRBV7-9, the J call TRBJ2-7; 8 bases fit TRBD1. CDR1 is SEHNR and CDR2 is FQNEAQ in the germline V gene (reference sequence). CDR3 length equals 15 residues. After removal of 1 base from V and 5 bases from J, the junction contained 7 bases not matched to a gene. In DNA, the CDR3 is TGTGCCAGCAGCTTAGGGATTGGACAGGGCCACGAGCAGTACTTC. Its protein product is CASSLGIGQGHEQYF.

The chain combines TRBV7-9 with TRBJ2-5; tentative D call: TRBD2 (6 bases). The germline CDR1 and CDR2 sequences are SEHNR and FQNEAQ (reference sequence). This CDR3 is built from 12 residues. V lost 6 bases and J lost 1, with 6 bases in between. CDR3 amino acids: CASRGLQETQYF. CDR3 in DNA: TGTGCCAGCAGGGGACTCCAAGAGACCCAGTACTTC.

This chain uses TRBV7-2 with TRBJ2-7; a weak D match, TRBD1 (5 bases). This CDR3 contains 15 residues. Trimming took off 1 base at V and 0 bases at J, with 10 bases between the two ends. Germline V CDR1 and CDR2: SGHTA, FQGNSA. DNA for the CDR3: TGTGCCAGCAGCTTAGGGCAGGACATCTCCTACGAGCAGTACTTC. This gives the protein CASSLGQDISYEQYF.

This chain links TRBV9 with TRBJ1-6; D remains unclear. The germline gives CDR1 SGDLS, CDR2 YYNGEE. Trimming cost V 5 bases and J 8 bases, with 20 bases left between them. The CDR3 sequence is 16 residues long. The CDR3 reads CASSAGVGGVDSPLHF. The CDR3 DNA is TGTGCCAGCAGTGCCGGGGTAGGCGGTGTTGATTCACCCCTCCACTTT. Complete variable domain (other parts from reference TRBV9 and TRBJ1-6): DSGVTQTPKHLITATGQRVTLRCSPRSGDLSVYWYQQSLDQGLQFLIQYYNGEERAKGNILERFSAQQFPDLHSELNLSSLELGDSALYFCASSAGVGGVDSPLHFGNGTRLTVT.

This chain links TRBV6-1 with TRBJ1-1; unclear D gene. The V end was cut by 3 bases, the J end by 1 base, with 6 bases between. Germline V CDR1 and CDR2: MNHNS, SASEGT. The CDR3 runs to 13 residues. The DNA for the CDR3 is TGTGCCAGCAGTGACGGGAGGAACACTGAAGCTTTCTTT. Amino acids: CASSDGRNTEAFF.

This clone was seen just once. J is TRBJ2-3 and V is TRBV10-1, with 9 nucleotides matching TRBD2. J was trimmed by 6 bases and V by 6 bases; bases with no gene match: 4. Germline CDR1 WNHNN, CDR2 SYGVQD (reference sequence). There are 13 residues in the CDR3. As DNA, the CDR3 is TGCGCCAGCAGCCTAGCGGGATCTGATACGCAGTATTTT. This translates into CASSLAGSDTQYF.

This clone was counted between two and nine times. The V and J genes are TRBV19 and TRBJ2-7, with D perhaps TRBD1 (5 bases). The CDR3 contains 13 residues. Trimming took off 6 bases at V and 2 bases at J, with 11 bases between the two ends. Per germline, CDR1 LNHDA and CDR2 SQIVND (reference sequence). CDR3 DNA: TGTGCCAGTAGAGGAGCAGGGACCTACGAGCAGTACTTC. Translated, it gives CASRGAGTYEQYF.

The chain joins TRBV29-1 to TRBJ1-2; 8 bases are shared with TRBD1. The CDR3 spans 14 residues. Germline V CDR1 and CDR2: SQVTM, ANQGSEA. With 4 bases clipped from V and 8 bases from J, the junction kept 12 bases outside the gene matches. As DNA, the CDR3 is TGCAGCGTTGTCCGGGACAGGCCAAGGGGCGGCTACACCTTC. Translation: CSVVRDRPRGGYTF.

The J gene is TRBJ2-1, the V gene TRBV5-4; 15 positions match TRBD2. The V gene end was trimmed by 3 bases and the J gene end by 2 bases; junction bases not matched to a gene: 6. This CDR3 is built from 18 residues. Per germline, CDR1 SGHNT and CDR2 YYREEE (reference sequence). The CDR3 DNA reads TGTGCCAGCAGCTCTGGACTAGCGGGAGGGGGGGCCTACAATGAGCAGTTCTTC. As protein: CASSSGLAGGGAYNEQFF.

The CDR3: CASSPGQGIEYGYTF. The CDR3 nucleotides read TGTGCCAGCAGCCCCGGGCAGGGTATAGAGTATGGCTACACCTTC. The chain links TRBV5-4 to TRBJ1-2, with TRBD1 as a possible D gene (5 bases). CDR1 and CDR2 (germline): SGHNT, YYREEE (reference sequence). V was shortened by 4 bases and J by 5 bases, with 18 bases between the two germline ends. CDR3 size: 15 residues. Variable domain in full (rest from reference TRBV5-4 and TRBJ1-2): ETGVTQSPTHLIKTRGQQVTLRCSSQSGHNTVSWYQQALGQGPQFIFQYYREEENGRGNFPPRFSGLQFPNYSSELNVNALELDDSALYLCASSPGQGIEYGYTFGSGTRLTVV.

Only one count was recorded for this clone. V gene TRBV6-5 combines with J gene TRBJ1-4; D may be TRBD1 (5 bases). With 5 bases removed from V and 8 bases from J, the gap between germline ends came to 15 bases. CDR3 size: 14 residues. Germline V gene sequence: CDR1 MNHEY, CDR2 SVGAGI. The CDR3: CASSPSGGREKLFF. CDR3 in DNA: TGTGCCAGCAGTCCCTCGGGGGGACGGGAAAAACTGTTTTTT.

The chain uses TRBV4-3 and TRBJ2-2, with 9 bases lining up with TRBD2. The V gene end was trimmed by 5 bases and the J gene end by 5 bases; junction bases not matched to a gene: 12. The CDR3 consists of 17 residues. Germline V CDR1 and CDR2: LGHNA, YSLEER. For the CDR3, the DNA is TGCGCCAGCAGCTCGGGACTAGCCGGGGAACCTACCGGGGAGCTGTTTTTT. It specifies CASSSGLAGEPTGELFF.

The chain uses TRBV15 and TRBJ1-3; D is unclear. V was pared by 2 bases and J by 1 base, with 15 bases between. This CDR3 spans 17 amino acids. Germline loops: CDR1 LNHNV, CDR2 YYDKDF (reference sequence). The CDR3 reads CATSRRSRGLSGNTIYF. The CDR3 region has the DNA TGTGCCACCAGCAGACGCAGCCGAGGGCTATCTGGAAACACCATATATTTT.

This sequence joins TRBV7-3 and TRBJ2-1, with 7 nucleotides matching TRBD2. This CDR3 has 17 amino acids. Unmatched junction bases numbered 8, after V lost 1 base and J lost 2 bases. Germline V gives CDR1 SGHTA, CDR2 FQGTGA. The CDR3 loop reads CASSLNHPGGTYNEQFF. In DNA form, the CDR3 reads TGTGCCAGCAGCTTAAACCACCCGGGGGGAACCTACAATGAGCAGTTCTTC.

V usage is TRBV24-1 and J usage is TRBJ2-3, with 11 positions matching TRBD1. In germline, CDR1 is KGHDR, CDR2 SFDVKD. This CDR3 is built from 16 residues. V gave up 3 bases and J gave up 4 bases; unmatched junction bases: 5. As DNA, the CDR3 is TGTGCCACCAGTGATCGGACAGGGGGCTTTGCAGATACGCAGTATTTT. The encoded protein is CATSDRTGGFADTQYF.